This T cell receptor beta chain was recorded in a study of immune cell composition in non-small cell lung cancer (dated by TCRdb to 2016 to 2017). Background on the whole study: To assign histologic subtype, which was mostly lung adenocarcinoma or squamous cell carcinoma, H&E was combined with p63, CK5, Napsin A and TTF-1 immunohistochemistry. TCR-beta sequencing (Adaptive Biotechnologies) was performed on 32 to 35 paired NSCLC tumour and non-adjacent lung specimens plus 26 tumour-only specimens. The subtype comparisons left out several tumour specimens with TCR-beta data because those specimens were rare histological subtypes. Supplementary cohort #1, 10 lung adenocarcinoma cases, had paired tumour/lung TCR-beta sequencing and TIL populations generated to assess tumour reactivity. Study-wide findings and limitations: Smoking pack-years did not significantly correlate with tumour TCR-beta clonality. In roughly 11 adenocarcinoma cases, a strong correlation was found between maximal tumour-associated clone frequency and TIL tumour reactivity, whereas no such correlation was found between overall clonality and TIL tumour reactivity. Nearly half of NSCLC cases had tumour-associated clones >0.5%, with about four fifths of squamous carcinomas showing such clones compared with roughly 35% of adenocarcinomas. The reactivity cohort was only 10 cases, and tumour-reactive clones were not shown to share sequences with the dominant in vivo tumour-associated clones.

Normal lung samples came from the same patient and consisted of non-adjacent lung tissue collected as far from the tumour as possible, at a distance of at least 3 cm. From frozen aliquots of unsorted single-cell suspensions, genomic DNA was isolated using the QIAamp DNA kit. Tissues arrived within 2 hours of resection and were immediately processed into single-cell suspensions. Tissue was mechanically dissociated and enzymatically digested with DNase I, collagenase I and hyaluronidase for approximately 29 minutes at 37 °C, then filtered and RBC-lysed. Details on this clone: The target of this receptor is not known. No clone much larger than this one lies a single base away; base qualities are absent.

The CDR3 measures 14 amino acids from cysteine to phenylalanine. The read is trimmed to its CDR3 DNA, 42 bases read in frame from base 1. According to the germline V gene, CDR1 reads SGHTA and CDR2 reads FQGNSA. From V the trimming removes 1 base and from J it removes 7 bases, while the gene matches leave 4 bases of the junction unaccounted for. A two-step multiplex PCR was used to amplify TCR-beta CDR3 regions from genomic DNA, and Illumina-compatible adaptors were added in the second step. TCR-beta immunosequencing was carried out on an Illumina platform through the commercial immunoSEQ service. The published analysis was carried out like this. Repertoires were summarised by productive clonality and by Top 10 Clones, defined as the percentage of T-cell templates derived from the ten most frequent sequences. Productive clonality had a range of 0 to 1, where 1 means a monoclonal population. Tumour-associated clones, identified using log10 scatter plots, were defined as sequences that made up at least 0.1% of tumour T-cell templates and were not found in the matched non-adjacent lung. Student's t-tests were used for two-group comparisons, ANOVA was used for stages, and linear regression was used for relationships, with analyses conducted in GraphPad Prism7 and R. This immuneACCESS table, as held by TCRdb, lists in-frame sequences with V and J called but not all clones. Of the missing ones, under half trace to an unresolved V gene in checked studies; the others have no known cause. That table gives V, J and clone size, and the DNA gave D and trimming. This sample has 5,000 to 5,500 clones in its table, and roughly 84% of those were observed once. The ten largest account for under 6.5% of the sample.

The rearrangement combines TRBV7-2 with TRBJ2-1; 7 of the junction bases match TRBD2. The sample comprised non-adjacent lung tissue. The source of this sequence is a human donor with non-small cell lung cancer. Some clones in this sample may be carry-over from other donors' samples. The DNA sequence reads TGTGCCAGCAGCTTAGGCGGGAGTAGGAATGAGCAGTTCTTC. It codes for CASSLGGSRNEQFF.